This passage covers 5 T cell receptor beta chains from one sample sequenced in a study of blood T cell repertoires in COVID-19 (dated by TCRdb to 2019 to 2021). Libraries were prepared through the immunoSEQ multiplex PCR assay. In TCRdb, the immuneACCESS table is reduced to in-frame sequences with V and J assigned. These tables do not hold every clone; where another copy was compared, an unresolved V gene accounts for under half, and the others remain unexplained. The sample data list about 310,000 clones, and around 86% of these were observed just once. The top ten hold 1% of the sample. Sequenced material: peripheral blood. These receptors were obtained from a man in his fifties or sixties with active or convalescent COVID-19.

The V and J genes are TRBV6-6 and TRBJ1-5; the D gene is possibly TRBD1 (6 bases). V dropped 10 bases and J dropped 0 bases, with 16 bases sitting between them. The length of the CDR3 is 15 residues. Looked up from germline, CDR1 is MNHNY and CDR2 is SVGAGI (reference sequence). The CDR3, as DNA: TGTGCCACACTCCCCGGACAGATTAGCAATCAGCCCCAGCATTTT. Amino acids: CATLPGQISNQPQHF.

V usage is TRBV29-1 and J usage is TRBJ1-1; D perhaps matches TRBD1 (5 bases). This CDR3 comprises 11 residues. Germline CDR1 SQVTM, CDR2 ANQGSEA. V lost 7 bases, J lost 5 bases, and 11 bases lay in between. CDR3 bases: TGCAGCGCCGCGACAGAAACTGAAGCTTTCTTT. Translation: CSAATETEAFF.

This clone was found a few times. The chain combines TRBV5-6 with TRBJ1-1; 7 nucleotides line up with TRBD1. CDR1 and CDR2 (germline): SGHDT, YYEEEE. After removal of 4 bases from V and 4 bases from J, the junction contained 10 bases not matched to a gene. The length of the CDR3 is 15 residues. CDR3 amino acids: CASSNTGAPFTEAFF. The DNA for the CDR3 is TGTGCCAGCAGCAACACAGGGGCCCCGTTCACTGAAGCTTTCTTT. Based on the CDR3 plus reference TRBV5-6 and TRBJ1-1, the full variable domain is DAGVTQSPTHLIKTRGQQVTLRCSPKSGHDTVSWYQQALGQGPQFIFQYYEEEERQRGNFPDRFSGHQFPNYSSELNVNALLLGDSALYLCASSNTGAPFTEAFFGQGTRLTVV.

This chain's CDR3 is CAWSATGGKGETQYF. The CDR3 nucleotides are TGTGCCTGGAGTGCCACAGGGGGCAAGGGGGAGACCCAGTACTTC. The chain is built from TRBV30 and TRBJ2-5; 9 bases fit TRBD1. This CDR3 contains 15 residues. CDR1 GTSNPN and CDR2 SVGIG come from the germline V gene (reference sequence). The J segment lost 5 bases and the V segment lost 1 base, leaving 8 bases of the junction unmatched.

The J gene is TRBJ2-7, the V gene TRBV6-5; D may be TRBD2 (6 bases). Deletions cut 2 bases from V and 1 base from J, with 15 bases between. This CDR3 contains 16 residues. From germline, CDR1 is MNHEY and CDR2 SVGAGI. CDR3 loop: CASSYNWRGSSYEQYF. DNA for the CDR3: TGTGCCAGCAGTTACAATTGGCGGGGCTCTTCCTACGAGCAGTACTTC.